A selection of T cell receptor beta chains follows, all from one sample in a study of a mutant IDH1 vaccine in newly diagnosed glioma. Using immunoSEQ multiplex PCR, the repertoire was profiled, and TCRdb retains in-frame clones only, with some absent. Here the sample spans some 15,000 clones, more than 65% being singletons. The source material was PBMCs, sampled from a glioma patient treated with radiotherapy, temozolomide or both. These receptors came from a man aged 35 to 55 with glioma. CDR3s leave out the opening cysteine and the closing phenylalanine or tryptophan.

TRBJ2-1 | TRBV7-2 | ASSLVGGFNNEQF
TRBJ1-1 | TRBV6-6 | ASSWETEAF
TRBJ2-1 | TRBV7-6 | ASSLPGDPATNEQF
TRBJ1-5 | TRBV4-1 | ASSQDLIQPQH
TRBJ2-1 | TRBV5-8 | ASSLGTATYNEQF
TRBJ1-1 | TRBV19 | ASSRGGRNTEAF
TRBJ2-3 | TRBV5-6 | ASSLWASLVRADTQY
TRBJ1-5 | TRBV12-5 | ASGLGFSNQPQH
TRBJ2-1 | TRBV5-6 | ASSFNVIYNEQF
TRBJ2-3 | TRBV19 | ASSIFGTQY
TRBJ1-1 | TRBV19 | ASSPTGGTEAF
TRBJ1-1 | TRBV7-9 | ASSFGENTEAF
TRBJ2-3 | TRBV18 | ASSPFGSGGTDTQY
TRBJ2-3 | TRBV11-2 | ASSLPREREYSDTQY
TRBJ1-2 | TRBV7-9 | ASRNLQEPYGYT
TRBJ2-5 | TRBV29-1 | SVRLETQY
TRBJ1-5 | TRBV5-5 | ASSLSGSNQPQH
TRBJ1-5 | TRBV7-9 | ASSLEHQPQH
TRBJ2-1 | TRBV28 | AVHSSPYNEQF
TRBJ1-2 | TRBV6-4 | ASSALQGSNYGYT
TRBJ2-7 | TRBV5-6 | ASSSGPRDEQY
TRBJ2-2 | TRBV19 | ASSTRTSGIYTGELF
TRBJ2-2 | TRBV6-5 | ASRGVDTGELF
TRBJ2-3 | TRBV30 | AWSVGLAGGTDTQY
TRBJ1-4 | TRBV7-2 | ASSLNGNSEKLF
TRBJ1-1 | TRBV11-2 | ASLHSVGGTEAF
TRBJ1-2 | TRBV6-6 | ASSYSGEDMGYT
TRBJ1-1 | TRBV6-5 | ASSYFTGGGTEAF
TRBJ2-3 | TRBV9 | ASSALGQLTDTQY
TRBJ1-2 | TRBV5-1 | ASSWSGFLGATNT
TRBJ2-1 | TRBV6-5 | ASSYRGVVNEQF
TRBJ2-1 | TRBV25-1 | ASSSGSLSEQF
TRBJ1-1 | TRBV5-1 | ASSLALRQGGWNTEAF
TRBJ1-3 | TRBV5-8 | ASSLRTGSGNTIY
TRBJ1-1 | TRBV5-6 | ASSFGQGTEAF
TRBJ1-2 | TRBV9 | ASSPARGATNYGYT
TRBJ2-1 | TRBV15 | ATSRGGTSVVGEQF
TRBJ2-3 | TRBV5-1 | ASSLATLAGVTDTQY
TRBJ2-3 | TRBV11-3 | ASSQRLTGPTDTQY
TRBJ1-2 | TRBV23-1 | ASSHSPDRAVSS
TRBJ2-3 | TRBV4-2 | ASSQGGGNTADTQY
TRBJ2-7 | TRBV15 | ATSSRDRAGGEQY
TRBJ1-1 | TRBV5-1 | ASSLKAANTEAF
TRBJ2-1 | TRBV30 | AWSRLAGLYNEQF
TRBJ2-1 | TRBV5-6 | ASSFLDRPDNEQF
TRBJ2-3 | TRBV7-9 | ASTGDTQY
TRBJ2-7 | TRBV25-1 | ASSGQVYSYEQY
TRBJ2-2 | TRBV15 | ATQLDARAGELF
TRBJ1-2 | TRBV30 | AWSVRRTGGYGYT
TRBJ2-3 | TRBV7-9 | ASSLGTGPDTQY
TRBJ1-6 | TRBV6-1 | ASSARQLNSPLH
TRBJ2-1 | TRBV7-9 | ASGPQGAQYNEQF
TRBJ1-1 | TRBV7-6 | ASSLVSPSNTEAF
TRBJ1-1 | TRBV5-8 | ASSLLVTEAF
TRBJ1-2 | TRBV28 | ASSLKGYGYT
TRBJ1-5 | TRBV28 | ASSRPPNQPQH
TRBJ2-2 | TRBV30 | AWSGGATGELF
TRBJ2-1 | TRBV30 | AWSLQGWGEQF
TRBJ2-1 | TRBV5-8 | ASSLFSGDPLVNEQF
TRBJ2-1 | TRBV7-9 | ASSQTSGYNEQF